The T cell receptor (beta chain) described here comes from a study of blood T cell repertoires in COVID-19. Overall study context: The study drew acute and convalescent COVID-19 samples from the United States, Italy and Spain. Sources were T cells, B-cell-depleted T cells, or PBMCs; the material itself was cDNA or gDNA.

Repertoires were generated with immunoSEQ multiplex PCR, while TCRdb's copy carries only in-frame clones and drops some. The sample has more than 300,000 clones; 90% to 95% are singletons. This CDR3 spans 14 amino acids. Germline values: CDR1 MNHEY, CDR2 SVGAGI. The V gene end was trimmed by 7 bases and the J gene end by 6 bases; junction bases not matched to a gene: 8. Sequencing was carried out using PBMCs or T cells enriched from blood (not recorded which). The clonotype comes from a woman aged 30 to 39 who had been exposed to COVID-19. The V gene is TRBV6-5, the J gene TRBJ1-1; 10 nucleotides match TRBD1. CDR3 sequence reads: CASKLLGQGAEAFF. The CDR3 nucleotides are TGTGCCAGCAAATTACTAGGACAGGGGGCTGAAGCTTTCTTT.